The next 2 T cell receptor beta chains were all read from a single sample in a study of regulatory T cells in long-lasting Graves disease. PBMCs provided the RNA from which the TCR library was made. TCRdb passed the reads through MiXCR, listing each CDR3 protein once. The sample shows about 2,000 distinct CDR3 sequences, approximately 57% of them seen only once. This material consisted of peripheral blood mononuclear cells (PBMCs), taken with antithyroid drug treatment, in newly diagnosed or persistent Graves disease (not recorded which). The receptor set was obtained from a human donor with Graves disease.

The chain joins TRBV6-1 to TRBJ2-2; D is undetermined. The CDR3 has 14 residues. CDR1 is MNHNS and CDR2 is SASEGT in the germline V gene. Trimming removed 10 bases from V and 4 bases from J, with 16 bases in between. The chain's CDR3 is CATRERVSTGELFF. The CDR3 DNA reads TGTGCCACCCGCGAAAGGGTGAGCACCGGGGAGCTGTTTTTT.

The CDR3 region has the DNA TGTGCCAGCAGCCAAGGGGTAAAAAGTAATGGCTACACCTTC. Amino acids: CASSQGVKSNGYTF. This sequence joins TRBV3-1 and TRBJ1-2, with D unclear. The CDR3 sequence is 14 residues long. Germline-derived CDR1 and CDR2 are LGHDT and YNNKEL (reference sequence). V lost 1 base to trimming and J lost 6 bases, with 12 bases between them. Full variable domain (remainder filled in from reference TRBV3-1 and TRBJ1-2): DTAVSQTPKYLVTQMGNDKSIKCEQNLGHDTMYWYKQDSKKFLKIMFSYNNKELIINETVPNRFSPKSPDKAHLNLHINSLELGDSAVYFCASSQGVKSNGYTFGSGTRLTVV.